This T cell receptor (beta chain) was sequenced for a study of shared clonotypes between healthy human individuals. J lost 12 bases, V lost 2 bases, and 16 bases had no gene match. CDR3 length equals 14 residues. Germline V gene data show CDR1 as GTSNPN and CDR2 as SVGIG (reference sequence). The assay ran at deep level. Roughly 210 ng DNA, approximately 30,000 T cell genomes, went into each sorted-subset replicate PCR. TCRdb's copy holds only in-frame clones and misses some; the assay was immunoSEQ multiplex PCR. The data contain about 2.4 million clones, around 94% of them singletons. All donors were Caucasian adults living in Nashville, Tennessee.

The source is a man between 18 and 35 years old in good health. The source material was naive CD4+ T cells sorted from blood. The subset: CD45RA+ positively selected. The chain is built from TRBV30 and TRBJ2-7; 7 bases match TRBD2. The chain's CDR3 is CAWSSASGSTVRYF. The CDR3 DNA follows: TGTGCCTGGAGTAGTGCTAGCGGTAGCACCGTAAGGTACTTC.